The source of this T cell receptor beta chain is a study of CD8 T cells in ankylosing spondylitis. Study-wide results and limits: Significant enrichment of disease-linked clones was reportedly seen in matched ankylosing spondylitis synovial fluid. Clones linked with disease were CD8+ and fairly uncommon in the peripheral blood. Blood from ankylosing spondylitis patients appeared to carry a characteristic eight-variant TCR beta motif.

MiXCR, run by TCRdb on the 5' RACE reads, gives a single entry per CDR3 protein. The table records under 850,000 distinct CDR3 sequences, 15% to 20% of them present only once. CDR3 length equals 13 residues. From germline, CDR1 is DFQATT and CDR2 SNEGSKA (reference sequence). V shed 2 bases and J shed 5 bases, with 11 bases lying between them. This clonotype has a count of ten or more. As yet, its antigen is unknown. The sequenced sample was blood, either unsorted or a sorted T cell fraction (not recorded which). This TCR derives from a male donor with ankylosing spondylitis. The chain couples TRBV20-1 to TRBJ2-3; D tentatively reads TRBD1 or TRBD2 (5 bases each). The CDR3 sequence: CSARPGAGDTQYF. DNA for the CDR3: TGCAGTGCTAGACCCGGGGCAGGAGATACGCAGTATTTT.